What follows are 3 T cell receptor beta chains derived from one specimen sequenced in a study of blood T cell repertoires in COVID-19. The table came from immunoSEQ multiplex PCR; TCRdb's copy has only in-frame clones and leaves some out. The sample comprises some 190,000 clones, about 81% of which are singletons, and 3.2% rests with the top ten. The sequenced sample consisted of PBMCs or T cells enriched from blood (not recorded which). The source is a woman aged 25 to 39 who had recovered from COVID-19.

V gene TRBV30 combines with J gene TRBJ1-1; perhaps TRBD1 as D (6 bases). The germline V and J ends were trimmed by 7 bases and 1 base, with 13 bases remaining between them. The CDR3 sequence is 13 residues long. Germline V lookup: CDR1 GTSNPN, CDR2 SVGIG (reference sequence). CDR3 region: CASKQGWNTEAFF. In DNA form, the CDR3 reads TGTGCCTCCAAACAGGGATGGAACACTGAAGCTTTCTTT.

V gene TRBV10-2 combines with J gene TRBJ1-2; maybe TRBD1 (6 bases). V was pared by 6 bases and J by 4 bases, with 18 bases between. The CDR3 contains 15 residues. CDR1 and CDR2 from the germline V gene are WSHSY and SAAADI. For the CDR3, the DNA is TGCGCCAGCAGCGACCCCCGGACAGTTCCCTATGGCTACACCTTC. Its translation: CASSDPRTVPYGYTF.

The V and J genes are TRBV4-1 and TRBJ1-1; D might be TRBD1 (6 bases). V lost 0 bases to trimming and J lost 1 base, with 12 bases between them. The CDR3 loop spans 16 amino acids. From germline, CDR1 is MGHRA and CDR2 YSYEKL. CDR3 in amino acids: CASSQDLGGPNTEAFF. The CDR3 nucleotides are TGCGCCAGCAGCCAAGATCTGGGGGGGCCGAACACTGAAGCTTTCTTT.